This paragraph covers one T cell receptor (beta chain) sequence. The antigen remains undetermined. 13 Jbeta primers and 60 Vbeta primers were used for the PCR. TCRdb keeps only in-frame clones here, not all; method: immunoSEQ multiplex PCR. The table shows 170,000 or so clones, with about 86% occurring only once. The data are from a study of cytomegalovirus exposure and HLA in healthy donors. Study in general: Earlier results showed roughly 110 million unique TCR beta sequences derived from some 190 million T cells. Whole-study findings and limits: Reports credit the classifier with highly specific, highly sensitive diagnosis of cytomegalovirus status.

V gave up 1 base and J gave up 0 bases, with 13 bases separating them. Germline V CDR1 and CDR2: GTSNPN, SVGIG (reference sequence). This CDR3 region has 15 residues. The rearrangement links TRBV30 to TRBJ2-7, with D possibly TRBD1 on 5 matching bases. What was sequenced was PBMCs. This TCR came from a woman aged 18-29 years in good health and CMV-seronegative. The CDR3 loop reads CAWSGLRDSSYEQYF. CDR3 nucleotide sequence: TGTGCCTGGAGTGGGCTCAGGGATAGCTCCTACGAGCAGTACTTC.